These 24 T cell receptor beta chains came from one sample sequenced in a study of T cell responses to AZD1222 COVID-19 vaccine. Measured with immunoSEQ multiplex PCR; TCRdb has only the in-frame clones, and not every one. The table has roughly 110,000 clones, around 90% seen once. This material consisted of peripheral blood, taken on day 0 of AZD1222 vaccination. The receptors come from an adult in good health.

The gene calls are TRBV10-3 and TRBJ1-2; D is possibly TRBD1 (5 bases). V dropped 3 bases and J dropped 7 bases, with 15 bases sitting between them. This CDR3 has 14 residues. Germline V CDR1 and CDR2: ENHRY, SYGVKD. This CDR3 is CAISDYVLRGGYTF. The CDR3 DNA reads TGTGCCATCAGTGACTACGTGCTTAGGGGTGGCTACACCTTC.

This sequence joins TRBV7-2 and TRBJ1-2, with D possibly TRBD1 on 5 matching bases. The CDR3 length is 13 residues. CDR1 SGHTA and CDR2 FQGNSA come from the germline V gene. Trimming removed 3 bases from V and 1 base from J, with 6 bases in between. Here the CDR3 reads CASSFDSNYGYTF. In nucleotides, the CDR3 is TGTGCCAGCAGCTTTGACAGTAACTATGGCTACACCTTC.

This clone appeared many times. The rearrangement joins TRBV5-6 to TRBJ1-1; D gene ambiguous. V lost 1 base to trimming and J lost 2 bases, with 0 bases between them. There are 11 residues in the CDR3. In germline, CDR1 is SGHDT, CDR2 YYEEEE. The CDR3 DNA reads TGTGCCAGCAGCTTGAACACTGAAGCTTTCTTT. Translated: CASSLNTEAFF.

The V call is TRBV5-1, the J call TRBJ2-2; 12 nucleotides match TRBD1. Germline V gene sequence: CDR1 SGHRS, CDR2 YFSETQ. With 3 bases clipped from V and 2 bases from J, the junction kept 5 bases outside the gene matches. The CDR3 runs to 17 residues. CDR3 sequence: CASSSRDRGPNTGELFF. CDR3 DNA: TGCGCCAGCAGCTCTCGGGACAGGGGGCCTAACACCGGGGAGCTGTTTTTT. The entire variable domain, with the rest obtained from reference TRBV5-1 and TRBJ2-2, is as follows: KAGVTQTPRYLIKTRGQQVTLSCSPISGHRSVSWYQQTPGQGLQFLFEYFSETQRNKGNFPGRFSGRQFSNSRSEMNVSTLELGDSALYLCASSSRDRGPNTGELFFGEGSRLTVL.

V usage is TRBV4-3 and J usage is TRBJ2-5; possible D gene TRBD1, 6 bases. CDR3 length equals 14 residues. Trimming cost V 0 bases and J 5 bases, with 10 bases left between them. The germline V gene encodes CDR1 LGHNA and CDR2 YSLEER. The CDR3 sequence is CASSQDHDRETQYF. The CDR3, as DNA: TGCGCCAGCAGCCAAGATCACGACAGGGAGACCCAGTACTTC.

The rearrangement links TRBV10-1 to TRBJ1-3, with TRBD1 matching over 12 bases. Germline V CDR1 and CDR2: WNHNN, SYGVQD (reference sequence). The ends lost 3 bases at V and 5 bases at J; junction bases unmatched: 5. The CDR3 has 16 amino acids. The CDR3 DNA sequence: TGCGCCAGCAGTGACGGGGACAGGGGGCGAAGAAACACCATATATTTT. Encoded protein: CASSDGDRGRRNTIYF.

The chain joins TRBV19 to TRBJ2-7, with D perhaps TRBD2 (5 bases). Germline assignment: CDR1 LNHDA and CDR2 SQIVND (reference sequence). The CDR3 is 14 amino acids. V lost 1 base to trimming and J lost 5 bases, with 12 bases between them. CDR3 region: CASSIGGATNEQYF. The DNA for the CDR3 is TGTGCCAGTAGTATAGGAGGCGCGACTAACGAGCAGTACTTC.

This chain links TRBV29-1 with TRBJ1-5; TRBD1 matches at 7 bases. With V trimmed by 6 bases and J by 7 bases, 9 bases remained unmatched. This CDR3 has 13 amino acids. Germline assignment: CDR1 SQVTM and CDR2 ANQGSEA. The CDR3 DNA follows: TGCAGCGTAGCGACAGGGTACCGGCAGCCCCAGCATTTT. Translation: CSVATGYRQPQHF.

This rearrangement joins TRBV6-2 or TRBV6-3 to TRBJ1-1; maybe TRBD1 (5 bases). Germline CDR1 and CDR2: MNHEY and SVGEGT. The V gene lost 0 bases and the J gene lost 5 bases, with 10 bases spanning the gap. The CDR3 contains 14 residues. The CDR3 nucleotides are TGTGCCAGCAGTTACTCGAGCAGGGCGACTGAAGCTTTCTTT. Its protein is CASSYSSRATEAFF.

The CDR3 loop is CASISGAARELFF. The CDR3 DNA is TGTGCCAGCATCTCTGGGGCGGCCCGGGAGCTGTTTTTT. The V call is TRBV25-1, the J call TRBJ2-2, with TRBD1 as a possible D gene (5 bases). V was cut by 7 bases and J by 9 bases, with 15 bases left in between. CDR3 length: 13 residues. Germline CDR1 is MGHDK and CDR2 is SYGVNS.

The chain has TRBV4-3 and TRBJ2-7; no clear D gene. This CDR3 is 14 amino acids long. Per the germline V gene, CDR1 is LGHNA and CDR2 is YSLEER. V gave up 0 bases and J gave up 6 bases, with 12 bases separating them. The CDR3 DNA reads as TGCGCCAGCAGCCAAGATTTCGGAGTTGGCGAGCAGTACTTC. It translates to CASSQDFGVGEQYF.

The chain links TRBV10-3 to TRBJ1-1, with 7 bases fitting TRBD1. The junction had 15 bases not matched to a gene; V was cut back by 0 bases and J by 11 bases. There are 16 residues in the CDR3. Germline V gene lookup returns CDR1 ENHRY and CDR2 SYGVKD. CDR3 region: CAISESGMKGAMLAFF. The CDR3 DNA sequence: TGTGCCATCAGTGAGTCTGGAATGAAGGGGGCGATGTTGGCTTTCTTT.

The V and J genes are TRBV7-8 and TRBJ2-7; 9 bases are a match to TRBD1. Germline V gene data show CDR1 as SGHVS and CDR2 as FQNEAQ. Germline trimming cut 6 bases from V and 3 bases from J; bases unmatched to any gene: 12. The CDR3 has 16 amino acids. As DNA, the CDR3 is TGTGCCAGCAGGAACTCGGCTGGGACAGGGCTCTACGAGCAGTACTTC. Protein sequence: CASRNSAGTGLYEQYF.

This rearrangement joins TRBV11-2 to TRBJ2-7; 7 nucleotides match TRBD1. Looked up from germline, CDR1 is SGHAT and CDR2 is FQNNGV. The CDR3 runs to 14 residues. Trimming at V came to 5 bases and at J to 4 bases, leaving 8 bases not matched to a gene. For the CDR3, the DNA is TGTGCCAGCAGCCCAGGACAGGTTTGGTACGAGCAGTACTTC. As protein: CASSPGQVWYEQYF.

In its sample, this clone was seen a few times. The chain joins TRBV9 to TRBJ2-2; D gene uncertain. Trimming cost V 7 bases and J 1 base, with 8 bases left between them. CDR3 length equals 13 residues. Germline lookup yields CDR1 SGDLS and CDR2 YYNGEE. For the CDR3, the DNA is TGTGCCAGCTCGGCAGGGAACACCGGGGAGCTGTTTTTT. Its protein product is CASSAGNTGELFF.

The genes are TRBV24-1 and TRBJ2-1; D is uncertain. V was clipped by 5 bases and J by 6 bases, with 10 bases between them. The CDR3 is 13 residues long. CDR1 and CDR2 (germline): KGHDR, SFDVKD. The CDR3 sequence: CATSGLSRNEQFF. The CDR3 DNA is TGTGCCACCAGTGGTCTCTCGCGCAATGAGCAGTTCTTC.

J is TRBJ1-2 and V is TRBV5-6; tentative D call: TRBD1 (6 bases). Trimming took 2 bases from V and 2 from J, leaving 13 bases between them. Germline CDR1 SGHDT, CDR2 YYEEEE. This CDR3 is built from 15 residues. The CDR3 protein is CASSFRGRGNYGYTF. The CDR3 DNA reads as TGTGCCAGCAGCTTTAGGGGGAGGGGCAACTATGGCTACACCTTC.

The CDR3 DNA sequence: TGTGCCAGCAGTACTAGCGGAGGCGGGGAGCTGTTTTTT. The encoded protein is CASSTSGGGELFF. This chain connects TRBV6-6 to TRBJ2-2; TRBD2 matches at 8 bases. V trimming: 5 bases; J trimming: 7 bases; junction bases outside the gene matches: 3. The CDR3 loop spans 13 amino acids. Germline loops: CDR1 MNHNY, CDR2 SVGAGI (reference sequence).

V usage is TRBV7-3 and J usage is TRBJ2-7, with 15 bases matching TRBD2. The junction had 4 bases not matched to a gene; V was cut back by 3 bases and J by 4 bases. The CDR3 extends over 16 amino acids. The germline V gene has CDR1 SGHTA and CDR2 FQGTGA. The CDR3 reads CASSLGLAGGNYEQYF. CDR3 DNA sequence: TGTGCCAGCAGCTTGGGACTAGCGGGAGGAAATTACGAGCAGTACTTC.

The CDR3 region is CASSQVGLRNTEAFF. DNA for the CDR3: TGCGCCAGCAGCCAAGTTGGACTGAGGAACACTGAAGCTTTCTTT. This chain links TRBV4-1 with TRBJ1-1; D unclear. Germline V gene data show CDR1 as MGHRA and CDR2 as YSYEKL. Trimming stripped 1 base from V and 1 base from J, with 10 bases between. CDR3 length: 15 amino acids.

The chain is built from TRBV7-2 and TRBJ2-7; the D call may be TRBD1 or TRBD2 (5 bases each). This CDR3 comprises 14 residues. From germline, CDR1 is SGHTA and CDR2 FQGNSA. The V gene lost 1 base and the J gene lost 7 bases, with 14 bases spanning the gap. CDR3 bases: TGTGCCAGCAGCTTAGGGGGGTACAGCCCTGAGCAGTACTTC. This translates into CASSLGGYSPEQYF.

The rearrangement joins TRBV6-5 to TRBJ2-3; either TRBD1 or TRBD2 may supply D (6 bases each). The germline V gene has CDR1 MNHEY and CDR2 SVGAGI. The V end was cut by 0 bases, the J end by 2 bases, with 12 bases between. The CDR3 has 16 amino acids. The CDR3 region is CASSYSSGAVTDTQYF. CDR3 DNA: TGTGCCAGCAGTTACTCCTCGGGGGCCGTCACAGATACGCAGTATTTT.

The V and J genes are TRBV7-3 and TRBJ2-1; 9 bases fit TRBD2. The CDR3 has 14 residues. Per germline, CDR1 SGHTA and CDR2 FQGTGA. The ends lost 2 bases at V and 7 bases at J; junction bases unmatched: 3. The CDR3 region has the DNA TGTGCCAGCAGCTTAGGGACTAGCACGAATGAGCAGTTCTTC. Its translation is CASSLGTSTNEQFF.

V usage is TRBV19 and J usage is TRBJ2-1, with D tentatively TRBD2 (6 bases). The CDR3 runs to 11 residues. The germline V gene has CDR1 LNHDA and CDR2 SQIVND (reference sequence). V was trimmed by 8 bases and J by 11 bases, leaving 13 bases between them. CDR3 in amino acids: CASLLGGKQFF. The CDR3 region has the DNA TGTGCCAGTCTCCTAGGAGGGAAGCAGTTCTTC.